Sequencing of this TCR beta chain was carried out in a study of shared clonotypes between healthy human individuals (dated by TCRdb to the early 2020s). The study in broad terms: A few men and a couple of women, aged 18 to 49 years, made up the cohort. Different laboratories and diverse techniques were used to prepare libraries and sequence TCR repertoires, to increase sequencing depth and limit assay-specific biases. Blood TCR repertoires of 5 or 6 healthy adults were deeply sequenced to estimate repertoire size and the extent of clonotype sharing between individuals. Between about 0.8 and 9 billion PBMCs per donor were obtained by leukapheresis. For each donor, CD4 naive and CD4 memory were each given three plates, CD8 naive was given two plates, and CD8 memory was given one plate. Results and caveats for the whole study, not just this receptor: The small number of donors limited the genetic and exposure-history diversity represented. Sampling was limited to blood, and TCR repertoires in tissue likely differ from TCR repertoires in blood. Estimated clonotype richness was generally larger for naive than for memory subsets. Based on pairwise subsampling, the degree of clonotype sharing among donors was expected to be affected by sequencing depth. Clonotypes shared by all four sorted-subset donors showed higher generation probabilities than non-shared clonotypes. Approximately 5% of naive CD4, 3% to 3.5% of naive CD8, 2.3% of memory CD4, and around 0.42% of memory CD8 clonotypes were shared across a few donors. Rarefaction of sorted-subset datasets indicated incomplete sequencing despite the large sequencing depth.

Using the deep immunoSEQ assay, multiplex PCR amplified TCR CDR3 regions from genomic DNA. Extracted genomic DNA from each cell subset was spread evenly across all wells of several immunoSEQ 96-well plates, with each plate serving as a replicate. For sorted subsets, about 200 ng genomic DNA, equal to approximately 30,000 T cell genomes, was loaded into each replicate PCR. The purified libraries were quantified using a Qubit 3.0 fluorometer, sized with a Bioanalyzer 2100, and then quantified again using the KAPA Library Quantification kit. Every immunoSEQ 96-well plate was sequenced on a dedicated single-read 150-cycle Illumina NextSeq 550 flow cell. The study's processing was this. Because the immunoSEQ output held only junctional sequences and lacked quality scores, the filtering could not match the filtering applied to full-length reads. To assign V/J genes and CDR3, sequences were annotated using PyIR, a Python wrapper for IgBLAST v1.9, with IMGT germline references. Reads with weak V/J assignments (E-value above 1e-6), missing CDR3, stop codons, out-of-frame junctions, or ambiguous translated residues were removed. V3J clonotypes were defined as sequences sharing an identical inferred V gene, J gene, and CDR3 amino acid sequence. The percentage overlap between two repertoires was calculated by dividing the number of shared unique clonotypes by the size of the smaller repertoire. Repertoire richness was assessed with RTK rarefaction, the Chao1 estimator, and Recon v2.1 estimates of unobserved clonotypes. OLGA was used to compute generation probabilities for all TCRbeta clonotypes that the gDNA method yielded from a handful of donors. TCRdb holds this immuneACCESS table with in-frame rearrangements only. Some clones are missing; in checked studies, unresolved V genes explain under half, and the rest has no known cause. V, J and clone size were drawn from that table, and D and trimming were deduced from the DNA. The sample table records more than 1,200,000 clones; 98% of these occur just once. The ten largest make up 0.36% of the sample.

From the cysteine through the phenylalanine, the CDR3 covers 13 amino acids. Only the CDR3 portion is preserved as DNA: 39 bases, with reading frame beginning at the first base. CDR1 SGHNT and CDR2 YENEEA were looked up in the germline V gene. V is shortened by 5 bases, J by 5 bases, and the region joining them spans 12 bases. A note on this clone: No cognate antigen has been identified for it. Base qualities are not recorded, but no much larger clone differs from it by a single base.

The donors were healthy, HIV-negative adults with no recently reported acute infections or vaccinations. Every donor was a Caucasian adult residing in Nashville, Tennessee, USA. CD4+ T cells were enriched by magnetic negative selection; naive cells were then positively selected on CD45RA, and the negative fraction formed the memory subset. Blood was obtained by leukapheresis, after which PBMCs were separated by Ficoll-Histopaque density gradient centrifugation and cryopreserved in liquid nitrogen vapor phase. Analytical flow cytometry was used to check the purity and quantity of each magnetically sorted T cell population. Genomic DNA was isolated from every sorted fraction and measured by UV absorbance on a Nanodrop 2000c.

Input material: naive CD4+ T cells sorted from blood. The intended sense of this specimen's cell subset or site label: CD45RA+ positively selected. This chain is built from TRBV11-3 and TRBJ2-5, and possibly TRBD1, on 6 matching bases. The origin of this receptor is a man younger than 40 in good health. The CDR3 region: CASSPLTGETQYF. The nucleotide sequence reads as follows: TGTGCCAGCAGCCCCCTCACAGGGGAGACCCAGTACTTC.